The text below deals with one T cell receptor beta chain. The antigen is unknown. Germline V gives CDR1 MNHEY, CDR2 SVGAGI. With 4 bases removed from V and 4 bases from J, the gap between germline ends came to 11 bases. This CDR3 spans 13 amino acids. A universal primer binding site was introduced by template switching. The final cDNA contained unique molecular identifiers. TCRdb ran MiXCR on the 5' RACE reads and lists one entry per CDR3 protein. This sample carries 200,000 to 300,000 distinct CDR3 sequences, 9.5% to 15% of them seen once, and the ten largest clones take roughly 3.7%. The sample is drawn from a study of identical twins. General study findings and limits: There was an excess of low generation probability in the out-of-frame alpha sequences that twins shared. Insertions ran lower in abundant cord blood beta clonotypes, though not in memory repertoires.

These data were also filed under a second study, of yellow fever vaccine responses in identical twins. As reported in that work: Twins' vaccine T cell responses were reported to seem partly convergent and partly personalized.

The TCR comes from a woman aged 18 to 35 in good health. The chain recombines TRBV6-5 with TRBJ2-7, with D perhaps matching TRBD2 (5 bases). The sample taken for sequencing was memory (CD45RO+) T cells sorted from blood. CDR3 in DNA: TGTGCCAGCAGTTCCGAGGGTCCTTACGAGCAGTACTTC. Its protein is CASSSEGPYEQYF.